The TCR beta chain under discussion was sequenced for a study of shared clonotypes between healthy human individuals. Study-wide background: The composition of the donors was two women and a few men aged 18 to 49. General study points: Larger estimated richness was generally seen in naive subsets than in memory subsets. It was observed that roughly 5.1% of naive CD4 clonotypes were shared across four donors.

Trimming removed 3 bases from V and 0 bases from J, with 12 bases in between. The germline V gene has CDR1 SGHAT and CDR2 FQNNGV. CDR3 length equals 15 residues. This clone came up once. Its cognate antigen is unknown. The data were produced by immunoSEQ multiplex PCR, yet TCRdb's version contains in-frame clones alone and is incomplete. The repertoire consists of approximately 600,000 clones, with about 95% occurring once and the leading ten covering over 0.1%. Positively selected for CCR7, the CD45RO-negative cells used as naive CD8 cells excluded terminally differentiated effector memory CD45RA+ cells.

Material for sequencing was naive CD8+ T cells sorted from blood. This rearrangement joins TRBV11-2 to TRBJ2-7, with D tentatively TRBD1 (5 bases). This TCR came from a woman between 25 and 40 years old in good health. The CDR3: CASSFSQELSYEQYF. The CDR3, as DNA: TGTGCCAGCAGCTTCTCACAGGAACTCTCCTACGAGCAGTACTTC.